These T cell receptor beta chains were read from a single sample in a study of blood T cells in healthy people across ages. TCRdb independently ran MiXCR on the 5' RACE reads; one entry per CDR3 protein. The table lists 1.5 million to 2 million distinct CDR3 sequences, roughly 50% of them singletons. Sequencing was performed on blood. These receptors were taken from a woman between 40 and 50 years old in good health. Each CDR3 is given with its conserved first and last residue. D genes are given only for firm matches. Clone size appears in some rows only: once, few, many, or a class for an expanded clone.

v_call | d_call | clone_size | cdr3_aa
TRBV9 | TRBD2 | few | CASSAGGDLNEQFF
TRBV6-6 | . | few | CASSYSLRGAHIYGYTF
TRBV5-6 | TRBD2 | . | CASSNSMRLGGDTQYF
TRBV6-2/TRBV6-3 | . | . | CASSSVARRYSPLHF
TRBV5-1 | TRBD2 | many | CASSLVAGGSYNEQFF
TRBV20-1 | TRBD1 | . | CSARRTGRGNQPQHF
TRBV6-2/TRBV6-3 | . | few | CASSYRGRRDEQFF
TRBV11-2 | TRBD2 | . | CASRPGLATQSTQYF
TRBV10-3 | TRBD1 | . | CAISERKGQDEKLFF
TRBV7-2 | TRBD1 | . | CASSLRDRALGSPLHF
TRBV3-1 | . | . | CASSQDEGRVYGYTF
TRBV7-9 | TRBD1 | few | CASSSAGTGEYEQYF
TRBV6-5 | . | . | CASRPSQDPSNQPQHF
TRBV6-2/TRBV6-3 | . | once | CASSYPTERGGTEAFF
TRBV5-5 | TRBD1 | . | CASSRWTGKGSGANVLTF
TRBV6-1 | TRBD1 | . | CASSDRPGTGNQPQHF
TRBV15 | . | once | CATSRGEGEQYF
TRBV12-5 | . | . | CASGWGGENEQFF
TRBV20-1 | . | few | CSARIPGQGNEQFF
TRBV7-9 | TRBD1 | . | CASSLIRVRDRAQETQYF
TRBV24-1 | . | . | CATSEAGVSSYEQYF
TRBV18 | . | . | CASSPSRVEAFF
TRBV6-1 | . | . | CASSHRRGPASMGGYTF
TRBV5-1 | TRBD1 | . | CASSLKTGGLIGYTF
TRBV20-1 | . | . | CSGRRGNEKLFF
TRBV7-9 | . | few | CASSSGSDYEQYF